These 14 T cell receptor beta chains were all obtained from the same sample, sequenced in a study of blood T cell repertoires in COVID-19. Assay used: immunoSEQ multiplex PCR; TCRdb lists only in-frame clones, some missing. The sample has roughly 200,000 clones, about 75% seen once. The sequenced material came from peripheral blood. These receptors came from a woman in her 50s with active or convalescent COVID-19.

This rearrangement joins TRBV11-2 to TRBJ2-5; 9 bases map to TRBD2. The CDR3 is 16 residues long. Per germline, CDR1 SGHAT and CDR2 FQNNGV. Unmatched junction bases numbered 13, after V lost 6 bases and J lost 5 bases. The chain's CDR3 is CASRDTKRGVGETQYF. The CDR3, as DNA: TGTGCCAGCAGGGATACTAAGCGGGGGGTGGGGGAGACCCAGTACTTC.

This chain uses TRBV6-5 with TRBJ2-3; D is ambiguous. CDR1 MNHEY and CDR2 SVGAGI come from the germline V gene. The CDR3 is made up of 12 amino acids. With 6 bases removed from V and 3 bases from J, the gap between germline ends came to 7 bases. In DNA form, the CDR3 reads TGTGCCAGCAGGGCCGGGACAGATACGCAGTATTTT. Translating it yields CASRAGTDTQYF.

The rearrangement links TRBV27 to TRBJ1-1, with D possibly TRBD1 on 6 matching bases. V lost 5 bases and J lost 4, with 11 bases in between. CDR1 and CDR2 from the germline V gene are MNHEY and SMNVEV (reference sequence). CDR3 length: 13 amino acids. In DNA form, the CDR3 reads TGTGCCAGCAGTGGGGGCGCGGGCACTGAAGCTTTCTTT. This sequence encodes CASSGGAGTEAFF.

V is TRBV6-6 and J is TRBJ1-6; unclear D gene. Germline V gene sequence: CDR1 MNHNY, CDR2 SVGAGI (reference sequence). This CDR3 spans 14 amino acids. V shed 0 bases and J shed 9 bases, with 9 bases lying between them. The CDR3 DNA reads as TGTGCCAGCAGTTACTCTGGAGCGAGTTCACCCCTCCACTTT. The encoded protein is CASSYSGASSPLHF.

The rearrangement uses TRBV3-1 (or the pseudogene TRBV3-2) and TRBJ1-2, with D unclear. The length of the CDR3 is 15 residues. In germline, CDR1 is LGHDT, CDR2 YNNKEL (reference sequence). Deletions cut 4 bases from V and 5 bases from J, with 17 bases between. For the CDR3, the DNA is TGTGCCAGCAGCCTTTCATTGTCGGGGAGTTATGGCTACACCTTC. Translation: CASSLSLSGSYGYTF.

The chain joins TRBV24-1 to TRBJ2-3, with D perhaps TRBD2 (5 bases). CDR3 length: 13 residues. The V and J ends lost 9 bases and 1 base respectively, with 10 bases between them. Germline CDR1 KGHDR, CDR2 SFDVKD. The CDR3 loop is CATRPGGTDTQYF. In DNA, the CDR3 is TGTGCCACCCGCCCCGGGGGCACAGATACGCAGTATTTT.

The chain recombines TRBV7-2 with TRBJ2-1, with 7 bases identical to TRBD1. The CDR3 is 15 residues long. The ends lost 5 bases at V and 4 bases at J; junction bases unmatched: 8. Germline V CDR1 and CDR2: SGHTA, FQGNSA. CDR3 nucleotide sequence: TGTGCCAGCAGCACATCCGGGACAGATTACAATGAGCAGTTCTTC. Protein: CASSTSGTDYNEQFF.

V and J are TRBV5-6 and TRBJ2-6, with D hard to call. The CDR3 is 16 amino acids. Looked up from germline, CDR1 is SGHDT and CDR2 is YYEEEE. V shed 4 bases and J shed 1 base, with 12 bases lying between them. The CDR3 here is CASSPRLASGANVLTF. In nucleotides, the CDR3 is TGTGCCAGCAGCCCTAGACTCGCATCTGGGGCCAACGTCCTGACTTTC.

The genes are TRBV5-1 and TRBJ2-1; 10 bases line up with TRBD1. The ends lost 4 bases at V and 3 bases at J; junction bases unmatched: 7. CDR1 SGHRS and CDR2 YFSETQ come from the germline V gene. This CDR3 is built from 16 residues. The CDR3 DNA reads TGCGCCAGCAGCCCGGGGGGGACAGGGGTCTACAATGAGCAGTTCTTC. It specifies CASSPGGTGVYNEQFF.

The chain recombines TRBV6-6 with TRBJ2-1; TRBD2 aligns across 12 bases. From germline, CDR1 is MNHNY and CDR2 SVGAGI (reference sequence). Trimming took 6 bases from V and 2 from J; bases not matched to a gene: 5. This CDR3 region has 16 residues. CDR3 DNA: TGTGCCAGCAGCCAACGACTAGCGGGGGCCTACAATGAGCAGTTCTTC. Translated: CASSQRLAGAYNEQFF.

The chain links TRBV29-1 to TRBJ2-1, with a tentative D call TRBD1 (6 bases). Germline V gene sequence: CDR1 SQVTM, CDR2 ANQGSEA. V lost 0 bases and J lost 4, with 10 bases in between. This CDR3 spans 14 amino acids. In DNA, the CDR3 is TGCAGCGTTGAAGAGGGGGCAGGTTACAATGAGCAGTTCTTC. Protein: CSVEEGAGYNEQFF.

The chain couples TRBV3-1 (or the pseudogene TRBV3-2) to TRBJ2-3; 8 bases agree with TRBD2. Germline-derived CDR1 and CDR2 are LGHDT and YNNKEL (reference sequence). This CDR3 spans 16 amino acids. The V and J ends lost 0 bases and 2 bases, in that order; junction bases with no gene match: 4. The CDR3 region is CASSQDWTSHTDTQYF. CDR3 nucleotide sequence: TGTGCCAGCAGCCAAGATTGGACTAGCCACACAGATACGCAGTATTTT.

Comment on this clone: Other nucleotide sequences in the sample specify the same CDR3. CDR3 residues: CASSLVSVATNEKLFF. CDR3 in DNA: TGTGCCAGCAGCTTAGTATCCGTTGCAACTAATGAAAAACTGTTTTTT. The V call is TRBV7-2, the J call TRBJ1-4; no reliable D call. The CDR3 has 16 residues. V lost 1 base and J 0 bases, leaving 9 bases between the germline ends. The V gene's germline CDR1 is SGHTA and CDR2 FQGNSA.

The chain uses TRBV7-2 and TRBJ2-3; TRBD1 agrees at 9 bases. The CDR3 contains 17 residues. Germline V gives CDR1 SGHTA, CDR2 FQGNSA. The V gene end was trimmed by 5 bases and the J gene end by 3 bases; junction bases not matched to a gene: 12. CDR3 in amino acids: CASSRQSQGAPTDTQYF. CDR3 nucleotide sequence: TGTGCCAGCAGCCGCCAATCACAGGGGGCGCCGACAGATACGCAGTATTTT.